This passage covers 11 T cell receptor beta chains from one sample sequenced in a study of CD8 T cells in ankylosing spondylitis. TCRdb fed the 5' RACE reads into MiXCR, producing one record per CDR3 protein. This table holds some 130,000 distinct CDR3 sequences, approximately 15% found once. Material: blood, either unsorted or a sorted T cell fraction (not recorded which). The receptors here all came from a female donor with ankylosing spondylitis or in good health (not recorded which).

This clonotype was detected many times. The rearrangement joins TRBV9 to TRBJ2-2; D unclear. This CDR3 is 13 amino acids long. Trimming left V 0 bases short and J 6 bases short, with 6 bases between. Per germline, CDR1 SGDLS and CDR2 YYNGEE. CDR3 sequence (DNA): TGTGCCAGCAGCGTAGAGCCGCCCGGGGAGCTGTTTTTT. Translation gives CASSVEPPGELFF.

The CDR3 protein is CAISTLVPAPYNEQFF. The CDR3 coding sequence is TGTGCCATCAGTACCCTTGTCCCCGCCCCCTACAATGAGCAGTTCTTC. The rearrangement joins TRBV10-3 to TRBJ2-1; D is ambiguous. V was pared by 5 bases and J by 2 bases, with 16 bases between. The CDR3 consists of 16 residues. Germline CDR1 reads ENHRY; CDR2 reads SYGVKD.

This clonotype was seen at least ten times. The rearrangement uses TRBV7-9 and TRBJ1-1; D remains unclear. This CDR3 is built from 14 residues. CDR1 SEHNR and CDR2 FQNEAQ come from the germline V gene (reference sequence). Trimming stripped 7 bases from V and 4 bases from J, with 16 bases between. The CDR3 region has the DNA TGTGCCAGCACCCTAGTCGAGTCGGGCACTGAAGCTTTCTTT. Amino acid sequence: CASTLVESGTEAFF.

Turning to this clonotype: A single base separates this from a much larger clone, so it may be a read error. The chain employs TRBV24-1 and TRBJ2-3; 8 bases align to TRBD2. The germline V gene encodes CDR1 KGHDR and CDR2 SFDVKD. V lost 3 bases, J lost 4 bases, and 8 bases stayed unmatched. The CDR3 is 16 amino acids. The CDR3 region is CATSDPSGGGADTQYF. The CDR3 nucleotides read TGTGCCACCAGTGATCCCAGCGGGGGAGGCGCAGATACGCAGTATTTT.

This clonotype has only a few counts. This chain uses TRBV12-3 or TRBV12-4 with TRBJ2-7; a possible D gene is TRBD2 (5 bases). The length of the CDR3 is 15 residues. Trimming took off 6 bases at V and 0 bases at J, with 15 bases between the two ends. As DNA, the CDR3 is TGTGCCAGCAGCCCAAGCAGGACTTTCTCCTACGAGCAGTACTTC. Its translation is CASSPSRTFSYEQYF.

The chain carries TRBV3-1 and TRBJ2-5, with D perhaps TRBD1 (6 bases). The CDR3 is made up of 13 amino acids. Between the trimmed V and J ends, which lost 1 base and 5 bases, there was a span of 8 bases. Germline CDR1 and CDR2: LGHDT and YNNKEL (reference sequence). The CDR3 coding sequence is TGTGCCAGCAGCCAAGGGACAGCGGAGACCCAGTACTTC. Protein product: CASSQGTAETQYF.

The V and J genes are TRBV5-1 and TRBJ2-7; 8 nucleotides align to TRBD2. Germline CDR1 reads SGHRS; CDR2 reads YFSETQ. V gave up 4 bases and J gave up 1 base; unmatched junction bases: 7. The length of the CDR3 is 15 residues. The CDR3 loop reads CASSDSGSPSYEQYF. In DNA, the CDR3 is TGCGCCAGCAGCGACAGCGGGAGCCCATCCTACGAGCAGTACTTC.

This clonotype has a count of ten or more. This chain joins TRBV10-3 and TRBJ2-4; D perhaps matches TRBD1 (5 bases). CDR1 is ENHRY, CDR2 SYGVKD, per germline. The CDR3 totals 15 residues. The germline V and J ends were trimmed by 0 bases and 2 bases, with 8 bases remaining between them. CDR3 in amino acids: CAISESSGSKNIQYF. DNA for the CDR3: TGTGCCATCAGTGAGTCATCAGGGTCCAAAAACATTCAGTACTTC.

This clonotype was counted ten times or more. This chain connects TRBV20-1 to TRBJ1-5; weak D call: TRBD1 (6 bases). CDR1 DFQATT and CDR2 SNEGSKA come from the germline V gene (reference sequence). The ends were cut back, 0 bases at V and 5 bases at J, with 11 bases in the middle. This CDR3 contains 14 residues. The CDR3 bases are TGCAGTGCTAGAGATTGGTCAGGGGATCAGCCCCAGCATTTT. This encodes CSARDWSGDQPQHF.

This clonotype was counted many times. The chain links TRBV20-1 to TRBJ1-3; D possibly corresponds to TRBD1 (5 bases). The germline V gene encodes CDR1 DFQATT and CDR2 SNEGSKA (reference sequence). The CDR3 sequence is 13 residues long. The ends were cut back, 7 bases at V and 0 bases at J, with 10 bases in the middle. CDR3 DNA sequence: TGCAGTGGGGCCAGGGACTCTGGAAACACCATATATTTT. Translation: CSGARDSGNTIYF.

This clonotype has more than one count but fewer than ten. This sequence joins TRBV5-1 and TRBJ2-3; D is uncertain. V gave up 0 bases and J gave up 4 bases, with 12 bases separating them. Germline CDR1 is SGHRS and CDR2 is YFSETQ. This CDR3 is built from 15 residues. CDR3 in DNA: TGCGCCAGCAGCTTGGCCGGGCTGGCCTCAGATACGCAGTATTTT. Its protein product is CASSLAGLASDTQYF.